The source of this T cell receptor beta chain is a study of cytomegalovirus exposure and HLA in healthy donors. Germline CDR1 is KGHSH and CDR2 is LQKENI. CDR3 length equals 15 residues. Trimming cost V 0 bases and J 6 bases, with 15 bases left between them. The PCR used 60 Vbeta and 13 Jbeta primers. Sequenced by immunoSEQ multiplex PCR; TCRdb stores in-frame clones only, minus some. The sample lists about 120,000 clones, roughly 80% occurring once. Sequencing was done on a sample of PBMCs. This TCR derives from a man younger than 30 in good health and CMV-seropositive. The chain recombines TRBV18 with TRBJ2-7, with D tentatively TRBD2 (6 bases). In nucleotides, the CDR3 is TGTGCCAGCTCACCACCGGGAGGATTCACTCGCGAGCAGTACTTC. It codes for CASSPPGGFTREQYF.